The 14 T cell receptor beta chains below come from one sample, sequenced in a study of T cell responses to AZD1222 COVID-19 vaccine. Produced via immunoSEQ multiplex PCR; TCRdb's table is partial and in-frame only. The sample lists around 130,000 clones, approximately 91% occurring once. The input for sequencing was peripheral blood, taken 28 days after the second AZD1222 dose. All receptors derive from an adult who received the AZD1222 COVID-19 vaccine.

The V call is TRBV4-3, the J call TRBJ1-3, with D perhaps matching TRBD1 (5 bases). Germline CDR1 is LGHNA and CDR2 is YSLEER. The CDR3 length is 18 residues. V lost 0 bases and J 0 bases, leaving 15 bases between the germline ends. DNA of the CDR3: TGCGCCAGCAGCCAAGAAAGCTTCCAAGGGGTCTCTGGAAACACCATATATTTT. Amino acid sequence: CASSQESFQGVSGNTIYF.

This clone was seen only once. CDR3 nucleotides: TGTGCCAGCTCTCCAATGGGAGGGAGAAACACTGAAGCTTTCTTT. Protein: CASSPMGGRNTEAFF. The genes are TRBV18 and TRBJ1-1, with D uncertain. Germline V gene lookup returns CDR1 KGHSH and CDR2 LQKENI. This CDR3 contains 15 residues. Trimming left V 6 bases short and J 2 bases short, with 16 bases between.

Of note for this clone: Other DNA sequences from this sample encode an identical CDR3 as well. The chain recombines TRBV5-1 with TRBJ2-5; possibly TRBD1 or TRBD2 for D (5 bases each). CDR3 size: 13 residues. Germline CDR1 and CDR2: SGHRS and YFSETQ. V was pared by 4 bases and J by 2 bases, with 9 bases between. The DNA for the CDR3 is TGCGCCAGCAGCCGGGGCCCTCAAGAGACCCAGTACTTC. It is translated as CASSRGPQETQYF.

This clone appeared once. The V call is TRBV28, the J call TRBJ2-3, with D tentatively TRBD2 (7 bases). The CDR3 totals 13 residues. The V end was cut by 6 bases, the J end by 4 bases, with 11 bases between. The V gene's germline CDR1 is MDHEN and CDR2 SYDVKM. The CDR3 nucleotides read TGTGCCAGCAGGGCGGGGGCGTCAGATACGCAGTATTTT. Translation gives CASRAGASDTQYF.

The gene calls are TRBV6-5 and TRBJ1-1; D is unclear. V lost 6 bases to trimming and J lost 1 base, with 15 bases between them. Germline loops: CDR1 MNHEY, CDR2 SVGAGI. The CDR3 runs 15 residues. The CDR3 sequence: CASSHLQRENTEAFF. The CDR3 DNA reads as TGTGCCAGCAGCCACCTACAGAGGGAGAACACTGAAGCTTTCTTT.

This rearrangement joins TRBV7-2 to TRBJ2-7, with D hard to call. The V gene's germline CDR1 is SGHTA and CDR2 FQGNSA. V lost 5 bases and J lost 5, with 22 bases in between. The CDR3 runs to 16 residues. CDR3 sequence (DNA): TGTGCCAGCAGCGTCGTATTGTGGGCCCCTCCCCACGAGCAGTACTTC. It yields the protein CASSVVLWAPPHEQYF.

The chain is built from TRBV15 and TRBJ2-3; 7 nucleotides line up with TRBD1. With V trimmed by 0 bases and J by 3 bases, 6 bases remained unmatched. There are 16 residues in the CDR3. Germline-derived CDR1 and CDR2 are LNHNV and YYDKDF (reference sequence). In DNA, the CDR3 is TGTGCCACCAGCAGAGATCGGGGCAGGGGGACAGATACGCAGTATTTT. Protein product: CATSRDRGRGTDTQYF.

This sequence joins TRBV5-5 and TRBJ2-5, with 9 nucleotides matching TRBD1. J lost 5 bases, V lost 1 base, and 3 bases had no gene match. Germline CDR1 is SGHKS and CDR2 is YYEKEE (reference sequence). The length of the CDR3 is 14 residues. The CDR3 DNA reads TGTGCCAGCAGCTTGACAGGGGGCTACGAGACCCAGTACTTC. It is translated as CASSLTGGYETQYF.

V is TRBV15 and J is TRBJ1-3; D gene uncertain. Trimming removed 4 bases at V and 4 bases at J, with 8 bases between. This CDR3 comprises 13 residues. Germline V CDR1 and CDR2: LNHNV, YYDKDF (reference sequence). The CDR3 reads CATSKGLGNTIYF. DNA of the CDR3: TGTGCCACCAGCAAGGGTTTGGGAAACACCATATATTTT.

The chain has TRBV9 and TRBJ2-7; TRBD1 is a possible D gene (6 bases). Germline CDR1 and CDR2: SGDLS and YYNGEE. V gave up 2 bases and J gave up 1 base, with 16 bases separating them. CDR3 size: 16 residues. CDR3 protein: CASSVGPATGSYEQYF. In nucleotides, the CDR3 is TGTGCCAGCAGCGTTGGACCCGCGACAGGTTCCTACGAGCAGTACTTC.

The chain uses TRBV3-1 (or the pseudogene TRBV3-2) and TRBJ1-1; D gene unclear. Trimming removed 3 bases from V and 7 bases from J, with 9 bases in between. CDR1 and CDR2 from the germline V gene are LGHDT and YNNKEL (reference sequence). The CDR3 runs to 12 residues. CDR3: CASSQYAGEAFF. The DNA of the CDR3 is TGTGCCAGCAGCCAGTATGCCGGTGAAGCTTTCTTT.

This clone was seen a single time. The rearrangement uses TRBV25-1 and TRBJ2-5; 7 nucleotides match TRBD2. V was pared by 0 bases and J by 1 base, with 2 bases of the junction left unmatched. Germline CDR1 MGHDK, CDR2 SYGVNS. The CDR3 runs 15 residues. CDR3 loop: CASSEYSGGQETQYF. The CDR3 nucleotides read TGTGCCAGCAGTGAATATTCGGGGGGCCAAGAGACCCAGTACTTC. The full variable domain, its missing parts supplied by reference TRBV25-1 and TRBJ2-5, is EADIYQTPRYLVIGTGKKITLECSQTMGHDKMYWYQQDPGMELHLIHYSYGVNSTEKGDLSSESTVSRIRTEHFPLTLESARPSHTSQYLCASSEYSGGQETQYFGPGTRLLVL.

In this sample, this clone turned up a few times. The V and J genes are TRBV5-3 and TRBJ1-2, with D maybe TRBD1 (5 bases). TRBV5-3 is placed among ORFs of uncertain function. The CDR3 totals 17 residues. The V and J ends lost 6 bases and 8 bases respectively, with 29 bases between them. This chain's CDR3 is CARTSGGDGNFRRGYTF. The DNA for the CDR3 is TGTGCCAGAACCTCTGGTGGGGACGGCAACTTTCGTAGAGGCTACACCTTC.

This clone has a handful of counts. The CDR3, as DNA: TGTGCCAGCAGTGGGGGCCGGGTTGGCAATCAGCCCCAGCATTTT. It is translated as CASSGGRVGNQPQHF. The V gene is TRBV2, the J gene TRBJ1-5, with D possibly TRBD1 on 5 matching bases. The ends were cut back, 4 bases at V and 2 bases at J, with 12 bases in the middle. Germline V gives CDR1 SNHLY, CDR2 FYNNEI. The CDR3 contains 15 residues.